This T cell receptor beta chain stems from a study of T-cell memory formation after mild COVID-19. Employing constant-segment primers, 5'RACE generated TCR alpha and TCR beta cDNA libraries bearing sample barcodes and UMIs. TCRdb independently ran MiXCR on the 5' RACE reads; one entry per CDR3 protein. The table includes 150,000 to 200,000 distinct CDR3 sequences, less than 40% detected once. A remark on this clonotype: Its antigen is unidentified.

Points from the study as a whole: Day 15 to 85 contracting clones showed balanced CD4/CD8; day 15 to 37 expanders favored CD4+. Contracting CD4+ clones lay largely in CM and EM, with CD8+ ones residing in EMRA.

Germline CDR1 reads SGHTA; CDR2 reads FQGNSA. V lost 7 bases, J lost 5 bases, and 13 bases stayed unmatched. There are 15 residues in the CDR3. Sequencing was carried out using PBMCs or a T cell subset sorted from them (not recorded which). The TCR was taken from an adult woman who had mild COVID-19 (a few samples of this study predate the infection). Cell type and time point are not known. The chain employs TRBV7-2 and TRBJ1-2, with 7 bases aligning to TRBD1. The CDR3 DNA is TGTGCCAGCAACCTAGGGGGCGCGCCGACATATGGCTACACCTTC. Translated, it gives CASNLGGAPTYGYTF.